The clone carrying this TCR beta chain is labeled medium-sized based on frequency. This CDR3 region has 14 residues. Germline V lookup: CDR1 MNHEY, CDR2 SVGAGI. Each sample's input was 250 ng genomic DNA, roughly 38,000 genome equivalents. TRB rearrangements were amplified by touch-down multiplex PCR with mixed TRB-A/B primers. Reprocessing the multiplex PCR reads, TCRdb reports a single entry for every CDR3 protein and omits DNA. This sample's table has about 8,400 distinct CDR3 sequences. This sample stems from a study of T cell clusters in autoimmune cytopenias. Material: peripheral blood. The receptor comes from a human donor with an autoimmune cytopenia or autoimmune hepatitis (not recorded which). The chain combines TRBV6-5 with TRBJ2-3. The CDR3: CASSYQMSTDTQYF.